A single sample is the source of the 9 T cell receptor beta chains below, sequenced in a study of blood T cell repertoires in COVID-19 (dated by TCRdb to about 2020). Libraries were built with the immunoSEQ multiplex PCR assay. TCRdb retrieved this table from immuneACCESS and kept in-frame rearrangements only. Not all clones are present; in checked studies, unresolved V genes account for under half, and no reason is known for the remainder. The sample table holds approximately 170,000 clones, of which around four fifths were seen once. Approximately 8% of the sample is in the top ten clones. The specimen was peripheral blood. Source of these receptors: a woman aged 70-85 years with COVID-19, enrolled during active disease.

The chain couples TRBV2 to TRBJ2-1, with 9 bases fitting TRBD1. Looked up from germline, CDR1 is SNHLY and CDR2 is FYNNEI. This CDR3 is built from 14 residues. J lost 3 bases, V lost 4 bases, and 1 base had no gene match. In DNA form, the CDR3 reads TGTGCCAGCAGTGCGGACAGGGGCTACAATGAGCAGTTCTTC. Translated, it gives CASSADRGYNEQFF.

This clone showed up just a few times. This chain connects TRBV19 to TRBJ2-1, with TRBD1 identical over 10 bases. CDR3 length: 16 residues. V lost 3 bases and J lost 2; bases outside the gene matches: 4. CDR1 LNHDA and CDR2 SQIVND come from the germline V gene (reference sequence). CDR3 nucleotide sequence: TGTGCCAGTAGTATGGGGACAGGGGCTCCCTACAATGAGCAGTTCTTC. Its protein product is CASSMGTGAPYNEQFF.

The V call is TRBV24-1, the J call TRBJ2-3; TRBD2 matches at 10 bases. The V segment lost 6 bases and the J segment 0 bases; nucleotides outside the gene matches: 17. CDR1 KGHDR and CDR2 SFDVKD come from the germline V gene. The CDR3 totals 20 residues. CDR3 amino acids: CATSPTRTSGEPPSTDTQYF. CDR3 DNA: TGTGCCACCAGTCCTACCCGGACTAGCGGTGAGCCCCCTAGCACAGATACGCAGTATTTT.

This clone was detected only once. The V gene is TRBV6-6, the J gene TRBJ2-7, with TRBD2 as a possible D gene (6 bases). The CDR3 spans 16 residues. V was shortened by 0 bases and J by 0 bases, with 12 bases between the two germline ends. CDR1 is MNHNY and CDR2 is SVGAGI in the germline V gene (reference sequence). The CDR3 reads CASSYSTRGSSYEQYF. In DNA, the CDR3 is TGTGCCAGCAGTTACTCGACACGGGGGAGCTCCTACGAGCAGTACTTC.

This clone was detected once. This chain joins TRBV6-2 or TRBV6-3 and TRBJ2-7, with 12 bases aligning to TRBD2. The germline V gene has CDR1 MNHEY and CDR2 SVGEGT. CDR3 length: 15 amino acids. The J segment lost 1 base and the V segment lost 5 bases, leaving 3 bases of the junction unmatched. The CDR3 protein is CASSQGLAGSYEQYF. The CDR3 DNA reads TGTGCCAGCAGTCAAGGACTAGCGGGATCCTACGAGCAGTACTTC.

This sequence joins TRBV18 and TRBJ1-4; D may be TRBD1 (5 bases). This CDR3 is built from 15 residues. Germline V lookup: CDR1 KGHSH, CDR2 LQKENI. The V gene lost 0 bases and the J gene lost 5 bases, with 10 bases spanning the gap. The CDR3, as DNA: TGTGCCAGCTCACCACCGGGGACTCCCAATGAAAAACTGTTTTTT. It is translated as CASSPPGTPNEKLFF.

The CDR3 DNA reads TGCGCCAGCAGGCTTACAGGGGGCTCCTACAATGAGCAGTTCTTC. Protein sequence: CASRLTGGSYNEQFF. The chain links TRBV5-1 to TRBJ2-1; TRBD1 matches at 8 bases. This CDR3 has 15 amino acids. Germline CDR1 and CDR2: SGHRS and YFSETQ. V lost 5 bases to trimming and J lost 0 bases; unmatched junction nucleotides: 4. The full variable domain, completed using reference TRBV5-1 and TRBJ2-1, is KAGVTQTPRYLIKTRGQQVTLSCSPISGHRSVSWYQQTPGQGLQFLFEYFSETQRNKGNFPGRFSGRQFSNSRSEMNVSTLELGDSALYLCASRLTGGSYNEQFFGPGTRLTVL.

This rearrangement joins TRBV3-1 (or the pseudogene TRBV3-2) to TRBJ1-1, with D possibly matching TRBD1 (6 bases). The germline gives CDR1 LGHDT, CDR2 YNNKEL (reference sequence). The CDR3 is made up of 13 amino acids. V was trimmed by 6 bases and J by 10 bases, leaving 18 bases between them. CDR3 in amino acids: CASSQLGAQGAFF. The CDR3 nucleotides are TGTGCCAGCAGTCAACTGGGGGCCCAGGGAGCTTTCTTT.

This clone has a count of ten or more. The CDR3 region is CASSREAGGPAGELFF. Here the CDR3 DNA reads TGCGCCAGCAGCCGAGAAGCGGGAGGGCCGGCCGGGGAGCTGTTTTTT. The chain carries TRBV5-1 and TRBJ2-2, with 10 bases that match TRBD2. The J segment lost 6 bases and the V segment lost 4 bases, leaving 9 bases of the junction unmatched. The CDR3 runs to 16 residues. The germline V gene has CDR1 SGHRS and CDR2 YFSETQ.